This TCR beta chain was sequenced for a study of blood T cell repertoires in COVID-19. Across the study: Whether acute or convalescent, the COVID-19 samples came from the United States, Italy and Spain. The cDNA or gDNA used as material had been derived from T cells, B-cell-depleted T cells, or PBMCs.

Authors' methods: The authors estimated nucleated cell counts from reference gene primer amplification. This table comes from immunoSEQ multiplex PCR, and its TCRdb copy is limited to in-frame clones, with some not included. V, J and clone size were drawn from that table, and D and trimming were deduced from the DNA. The sample carries about 80,000 clones, around 83% recorded once. Trimming cost V 6 bases and J 2 bases; bases outside gene matches: 15. CDR3 length: 17 residues. Germline values: CDR1 MNHEY, CDR2 SMNVEV (reference sequence). This sequence joins TRBV27 and TRBJ2-7; 8 bases align to TRBD1. This receptor was taken from a human donor in a cohort sampled during active COVID-19. The sample was peripheral blood. The CDR3 here is CASSSVTGTGLTYEQYF. The CDR3 nucleotides are TGTGCCAGCAGCTCCGTGACCGGGACAGGCTTGACCTACGAGCAGTACTTC.